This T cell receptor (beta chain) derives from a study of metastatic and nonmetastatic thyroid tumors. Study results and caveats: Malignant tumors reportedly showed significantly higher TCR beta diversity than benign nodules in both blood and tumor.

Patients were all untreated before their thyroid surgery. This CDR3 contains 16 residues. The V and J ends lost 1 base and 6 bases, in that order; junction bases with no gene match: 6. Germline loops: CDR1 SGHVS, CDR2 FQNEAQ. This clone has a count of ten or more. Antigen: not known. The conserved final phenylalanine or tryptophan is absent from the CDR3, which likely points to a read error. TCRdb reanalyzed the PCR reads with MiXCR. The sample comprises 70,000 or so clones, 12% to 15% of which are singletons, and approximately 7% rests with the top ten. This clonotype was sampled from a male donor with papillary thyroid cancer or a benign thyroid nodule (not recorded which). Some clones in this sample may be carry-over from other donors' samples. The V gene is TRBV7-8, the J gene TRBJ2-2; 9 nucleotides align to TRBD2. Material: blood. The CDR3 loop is CASSLVPAGGSGELFL. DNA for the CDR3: TGTGCCAGCAGCTTAGTACCAGCGGGAGGATCCGGGGAGCTGTTTCTT.